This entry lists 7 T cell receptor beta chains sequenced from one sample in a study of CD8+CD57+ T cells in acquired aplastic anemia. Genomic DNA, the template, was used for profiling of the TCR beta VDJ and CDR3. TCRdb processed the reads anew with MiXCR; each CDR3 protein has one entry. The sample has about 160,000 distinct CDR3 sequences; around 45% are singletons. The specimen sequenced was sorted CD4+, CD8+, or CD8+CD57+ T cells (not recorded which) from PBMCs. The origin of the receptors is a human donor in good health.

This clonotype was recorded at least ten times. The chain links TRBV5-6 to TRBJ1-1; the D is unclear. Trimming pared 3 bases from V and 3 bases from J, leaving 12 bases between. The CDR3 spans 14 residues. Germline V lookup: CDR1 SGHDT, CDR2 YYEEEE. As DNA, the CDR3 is TGTGCCAGCAGCTGGAGGCCTAGGGACACTGAAGCTTTCTTT. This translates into CASSWRPRDTEAFF.

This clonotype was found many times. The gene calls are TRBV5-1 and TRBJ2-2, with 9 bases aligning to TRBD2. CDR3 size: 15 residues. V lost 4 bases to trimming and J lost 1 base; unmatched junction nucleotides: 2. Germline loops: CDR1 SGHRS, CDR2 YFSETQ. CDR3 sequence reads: CASSLAGRNTGELFF. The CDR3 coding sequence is TGCGCCAGCAGCCTAGCGGGGCGGAACACCGGGGAGCTGTTTTTT. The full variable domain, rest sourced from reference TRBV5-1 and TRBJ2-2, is KAGVTQTPRYLIKTRGQQVTLSCSPISGHRSVSWYQQTPGQGLQFLFEYFSETQRNKGNFPGRFSGRQFSNSRSEMNVSTLELGDSALYLCASSLAGRNTGELFFGEGSRLTVL.

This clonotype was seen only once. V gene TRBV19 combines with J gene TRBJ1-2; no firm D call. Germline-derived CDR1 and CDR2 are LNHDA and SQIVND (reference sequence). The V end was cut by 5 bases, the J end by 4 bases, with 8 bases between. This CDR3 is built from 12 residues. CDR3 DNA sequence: TGTGCCAGTAGTTCCTCACCCTATGGCTACACCTTC. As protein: CASSSSPYGYTF.

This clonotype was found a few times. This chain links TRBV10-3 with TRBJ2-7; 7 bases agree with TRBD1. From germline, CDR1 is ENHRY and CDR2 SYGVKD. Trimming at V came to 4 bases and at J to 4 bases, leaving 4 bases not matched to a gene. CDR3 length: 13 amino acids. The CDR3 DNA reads TGTGCCATCAGTGTCCCGGGACAGTACGAGCAGTACTTC. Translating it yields CAISVPGQYEQYF.

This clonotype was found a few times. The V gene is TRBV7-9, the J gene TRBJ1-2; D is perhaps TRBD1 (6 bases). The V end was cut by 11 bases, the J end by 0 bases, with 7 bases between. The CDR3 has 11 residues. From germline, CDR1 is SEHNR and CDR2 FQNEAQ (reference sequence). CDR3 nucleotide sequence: TGTGCCGGACAGTCTAACTATGGCTACACCTTC. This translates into CAGQSNYGYTF. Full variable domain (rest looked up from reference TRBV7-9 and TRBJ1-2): DTGVSQNPRHKITKRGQNVTFRCDPISEHNRLYWYRQTLGQGPEFLTYFQNEAQLEKSRLLSDRFSAERPKGSFSTLEIQRTEQGDSAMYLCAGQSNYGYTFGSGTRLTVV.

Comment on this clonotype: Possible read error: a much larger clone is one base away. The CDR3 DNA reads TGTGCCAGCAGCTTAGCGCGCGGATTCAATGAGCAGTACTTC. Translated: CASSLARGFNEQYF. The chain links TRBV19 to TRBJ2-1, with D perhaps TRBD2 (5 bases). The end of the DNA is better explained by TRBJ2-7, so the J call may be wrong. Germline CDR1 and CDR2: LNHDA and SQIVND (reference sequence). This CDR3 is built from 14 residues.

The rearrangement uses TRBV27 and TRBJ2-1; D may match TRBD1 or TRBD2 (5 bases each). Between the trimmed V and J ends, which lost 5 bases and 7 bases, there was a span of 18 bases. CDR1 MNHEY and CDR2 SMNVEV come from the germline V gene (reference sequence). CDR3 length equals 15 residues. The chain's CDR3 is CASSPPGPTRNEQFF. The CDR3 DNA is TGTGCCAGCAGTCCCCCGGGGCCAACCAGAAATGAGCAGTTCTTC.